This T cell receptor beta chain was captured in a study of cytomegalovirus exposure and HLA in healthy donors (dated by TCRdb to about 2017). Some background on the complete study: According to an earlier analysis of a few hundred of the donors, about 179 million T cells yielded over 100 million unique TCR beta sequences and 276 Gb of sequence data. Four or five DR-DQ haplotypes were handled as single units for association and clustering because linkage in the cohort was strong. To decide whether each TCR beta V gene segment behaved as functional or pseudogenic, an earlier analysis of several hundred of the donors relied on high-throughput TCR beta sequencing. The number of typed donors differed by locus: about 620-640 for A, B, C, DRB1 and DQB1; approximately 530 for DQA1; 606 for DPA1; and some 470 for DPB1. In the later analysis, no new phenotypic data were used to find candidate immune exposures; instead, reliance was placed on TCR beta sequences and their occurrence across donors. A later genetic analysis took genome-wide SNP genotypes for about three fifths of the roughly 670 donors and used that subset as a discovery cohort. Using immunosequencing, the study profiled T cell repertoires from about 650 subjects and related those repertoires to cytomegalovirus serostatus. All discovery cohort repertoires had been generated on a single sequencing platform. To predict cytomegalovirus infection status, the study combined high-throughput TCR immunosequencing, statistical association of individual TCRs with disease status, and machine learning. Across some 400 genotyped donors of the cohort, an average of about 220,000 unique TCR beta nucleotide sequences per donor were sequenced, and approximately 17% of those sequences were non-productive. The study aimed to test whether signatures of past pathogen exposure could be identified by cataloging public T cell receptors. In addition to the first cohort of hundreds of subjects, a separate validation cohort of some 120 different subjects was used. A later analysis re-examined previously published TCR beta repertoires from 500 to 700 donors and added high-resolution HLA genotyping to investigate patterns of TCR occurrence. Of the 350 to 400 genotyped donors, 65% to 90% fell in the genetic ancestry cluster associated with self-reported Caucasian donors. HLA typing included class I and class II loci at four-digit resolution. Around 330 gigabases of sequencing data and tens of millions of unique TCR sequences made up an early release that covered approximately 700 HLA-typed donors. Donor age, sex, ethnicity and CMV serostatus were collected together with the repertoire data.

The library was prepared using the immunoSEQ multiplex PCR assay. The multiplex PCR relied on a mix of 60 forward primers for TCR Vbeta segments and 13 reverse primers for TCR Jbeta segments. A multiplex PCR assay on genomic DNA amplified the CDR3 region of rearranged TCR beta genes. Amplified TCR beta libraries were sequenced as 87-base-pair reads on the Illumina HiSeq System. In the paper's pipeline: A later analysis counted around 72 million unique TCR beta chains across the 650 to 800 repertoires, and some 11 million of these chains were shared by at least two donors. Raw reads were error-corrected and collapsed into unique sequences by a nearest-neighbor algorithm in which closely related sequences were merged to remove PCR and sequencing errors. V, D and J gene segments were assigned by aligning CDR3 sequences to IMGT reference sequences. Each retained sequence needed at least a six-nucleotide match to both a V gene segment and a J gene segment. Rearrangements were classified as productive when the CDR3 lacked stop codons and remained in frame with V and J, and all other rearrangements were classified as non-productive. Following IMGT convention, CDR3 was defined as the stretch from the second conserved V-encoded cysteine to the conserved J-encoded phenylalanine. Sequences without an unambiguous match to a single V gene segment were excluded from the earlier analysis of 450 to 750 of the donors. An earlier analysis of under 750 of the donors called V segments functional above 56.7% productive rearrangements and segregating when the between-donor standard deviation exceeded 5%. To diagnose cytomegalovirus status from the catalog of TCR beta chain sequences, a statistical classification framework was built. V and J gene assignment, in a later analysis, came from comparing TCR nucleotide sequences with IMGT/GENE-DB human TR gene sequences. The TCRdist pipeline was used in a later analysis to assign CDR3 sequences and most-parsimonious VDJ recombination scenarios. In a later analysis, each TCR beta chain was defined by its CDR3 amino acid sequence together with its V-gene family, and reads lacking a unique V-gene family were excluded. To address suspected cross-contamination and a sequencing artifact, a later analysis removed under 600 highly shared, low-generation-probability nucleotide sequences. In a later analysis, a clonal expansion index was calculated for each public chain from normalized within-repertoire ranks of inferred template counts. Generation probabilities in a later analysis came from a VDJ recombination model fitted to out-of-frame rearrangements, and those results were checked against IGoR. Hypergeometric tests were used in a later analysis to score TCR-TCR, TCR-HLA and TCR-CMV co-occurrence, with a repertoire-size bias correction applied to the TCR pairs. To estimate false discovery rates, a later analysis permuted the HLA or CMV assignments 20 times. In a later analysis, co-occurring TCRs were grouped using DBSCAN, with TCRdist sequence similarity added in when clustering inside HLA-allele-positive subsets. For co-occurrence clustering, repertoires with fewer than 30,000 or more than 120,000 public chains were excluded, along with 4 to 6 repertoires with anomalous nucleotide sharing. Held by TCRdb, this immuneACCESS table contains in-frame sequences only and omits some clones. Under half of the omission traces to an unresolved V gene where checked; the cause of the rest is unknown. The DNA gave D and trimming, while V, J and clone size come from that table. The table for this sample lists more than 90,000 clones; 60% to 75% of them were counted only once. Less than 11% of the sample is held by the ten biggest clonotypes.

The research as a whole found: Because the 87-base-pair reads could not distinguish some IMGT-functional V segments, including TRBV6-2 and TRBV6-3, those segments were excluded. The study gave a list of roughly 150 TCR beta chains associated with cytomegalovirus. According to a later genetic analysis, donors in an Asian-associated ancestry cluster had fewer N-insertions in productive TCRs than the approximately 690-donor mean. A further reported finding was that TCR beta sequences accurately predicted the HLA-A and HLA-B alleles for most subjects in the first cohort. Cytomegalovirus status was reported to be diagnosed by the classifier with high specificity and sensitivity in both the original and validation cohorts. A later genetic analysis associated a missense DCLRE1C variant with V-gene and J-gene trimming of TCR beta chains, and an independent cohort replicated the association. Because HLA typing was missing for some donors at each locus, association tests included only the typed subset. The sequencing pipeline was judged likely to have produced a cluster of highly shared sequence variants as a technical artifact. Roughly uniform sequencing depth across donors was assumed in presence/absence analyses, although this assumption may not hold. When HLA alleles, especially DR and DQ, strongly co-occurred, TCR associations were difficult to assign to individual alleles. Linkage disequilibrium might explain the correlated functional status among segregating V segments, but an unknown experimental factor could not be ruled out. Specific HLA alleles were associated with some 15,000 TCR beta sequences at a false discovery rate of 0.05 in a later analysis. In a later analysis, HLA-associated TCR beta chains were found to be more clonally expanded and to have lower generation probabilities than equally common non-associated chains. In this cohort, only TCR beta chains were sequenced, and detectable features were limited by the absence of alpha or paired-chain data. Across donors, most TCR sequences were observed very rarely, whereas some public TCRs were present in many individuals. According to a later analysis, most CMV-associated TCR beta chains appeared to be HLA-restricted, and the HLA associations seemed to be driven largely by CMV exposure. In vitro tests confirmed that a few of the cytomegalovirus-associated TCR beta chains recognize cytomegalovirus antigens. CMV serostatus was the only immune exposure information available for the cohort. Broadly in line with IMGT annotations, most TCR beta V segments showed up in productive rearrangements about 90% or about 30% of the time in an earlier analysis of several hundred of the donors. Some 16 rarely observed V segments, including chromosome 9 orphons, were excluded from the earlier analysis of almost 600 of the donors because counts were too low. The authors suggested that the approach could potentially be extended to other disease states and immunological phenotypes. Several of the top co-occurrence clusters appeared to be linked to parvovirus B19, influenza, CMV and Epstein-Barr virus, according to a later analysis. In a later analysis, the rate of TCR association differed among HLA loci, with DRB1 alleles having the most associated TCRs and HLA-C alleles having the fewest.

The cohort comprised 710 or so healthy bone marrow donors. All cohort members were sampled while nominally healthy, although unrecorded immune exposures were likely present. The donor was CMV seronegative and was included in the group of a few hundred seronegative cohort members. A peripheral blood sample was provided by each donor, and peripheral blood mononuclear cells were used for TCR beta sequencing. The Qiagen DNeasy Blood Extraction Kit was used to extract genomic DNA from the blood cell samples. Taken from cysteine to phenylalanine, the CDR3 has 13 residues. Just CDR3 DNA is preserved here, 39 bases in frame from base 1. V loses 5 bases of germline sequence and J loses 4 bases, and the interval between the two ends is 9 bases. CDR1 and CDR2 were assigned from the germline V gene as SGHTA and FQGTGA. Of note for this clone: The specificity of this receptor is unknown. No base qualities exist here, and no much larger clone lies one base off it.

This receptor was identified in a man aged 50-60 years in good health and CMV-seronegative. The sequenced sample was PBMCs. Rearrangement joined TRBV7-3 to TRBJ1-5, and TRBD1 may be the D gene, going by 6 matching bases. The DNA is as follows: TGTGCCAGCAGCCCTACAGGGAATCAGCCCCAGCATTTT. The translation is CASSPTGNQPQHF. Where the CDR3 stops, the reference TRBV7-3 and TRBJ1-5 genes take over; the full variable domain is GAGVSQTPSNKVTEKGKYVELRCDPISGHTALYWYRQSLGQGPEFLIYFQGTGAADDSGLPNDRFFAVRPEGSVSTLKIQRTERGDSAVYLCASSPTGNQPQHFGDGTRLSIL.